Each of the 14 T cell receptor beta chains below was sequenced from the same sample in a study of blood T cell repertoires in COVID-19. Sequencing used immunoSEQ multiplex PCR; TCRdb keeps in-frame clones, though not all of them. Among around 220,000 clones, about four fifths were seen once, and the ten largest hold less than 11%. The sequencing sample was made of peripheral blood. These receptors came from a woman aged 80 or older with acute or convalescent COVID-19.

This clone was observed a few times. The chain couples TRBV15 to TRBJ2-7; 11 positions agree with TRBD2. CDR3 length equals 17 residues. The germline V gene has CDR1 LNHNV and CDR2 YYDKDF (reference sequence). With V trimmed by 0 bases and J by 3 bases, 7 bases remained unmatched. CDR3 in amino acids: CATSREIAGGPGYEQYF. The DNA for the CDR3 is TGTGCCACCAGCAGAGAAATAGCGGGGGGGCCGGGCTACGAGCAGTACTTC.

Turning to this clone: Other nucleotide sequences from this sample produce the same CDR3. The gene calls are TRBV7-2 and TRBJ2-1; maybe TRBD2 (5 bases). The CDR3 extends over 15 amino acids. Trimming cost V 1 base and J 0 bases, with 7 bases left between them. CDR1 is SGHTA, CDR2 FQGNSA, per germline. CDR3 DNA sequence: TGTGCCAGCAGCTTAGTAAGCGGCTCCTACAATGAGCAGTTCTTC. It is translated as CASSLVSGSYNEQFF.

This clone was detected a few times. This rearrangement joins TRBV27 to TRBJ1-1; D is perhaps TRBD1 (6 bases). Trimming removed 3 bases from V and 1 base from J, with 9 bases in between. This CDR3 spans 14 amino acids. From germline, CDR1 is MNHEY and CDR2 SMNVEV (reference sequence). CDR3 loop: CASSFAQGNTEAFF. For the CDR3, the DNA is TGTGCCAGCAGTTTTGCACAGGGGAACACTGAAGCTTTCTTT.

The V gene is TRBV30, the J gene TRBJ1-4, with 9 nucleotides matching TRBD1. The trim removed 2 bases at V and 8 bases at J, leaving 6 bases unmatched. CDR3 size: 14 residues. Germline CDR1 is GTSNPN and CDR2 is SVGIG (reference sequence). CDR3 amino acids: CAWSRQGGREKLFF. CDR3 nucleotides: TGTGCCTGGAGTAGACAGGGGGGTCGGGAAAAACTGTTTTTT.

This clone was counted once. The V and J genes are TRBV2 and TRBJ2-7; 10 bases agree with TRBD1. CDR3 length equals 16 residues. V lost 3 bases and J lost 3; bases outside the gene matches: 8. CDR1 SNHLY and CDR2 FYNNEI come from the germline V gene. The CDR3 DNA reads as TGTGCCAGCAGTGATACCTTAGGGACAGGGGTCTACGAGCAGTACTTC. As protein: CASSDTLGTGVYEQYF.

This CDR3 reads CASDLRGMRTEAFF. The CDR3, as DNA: TGCGCCAGCGATCTCAGGGGAATGAGGACTGAAGCTTTCTTT. The chain carries TRBV10-1 and TRBJ1-1; a possible D gene is TRBD1 (6 bases). Trimming pared 8 bases from V and 5 bases from J, leaving 18 bases between. The CDR3 has 14 residues. CDR1 and CDR2 (germline): WNHNN, SYGVQD (reference sequence).

The gene calls are TRBV5-6 and TRBJ2-7, with D perhaps matching TRBD2 (6 bases). Germline CDR1 and CDR2: SGHDT and YYEEEE. Deletions cut 4 bases from V and 4 bases from J, with 21 bases between. This CDR3 is built from 16 residues. CDR3: CASSPFAGSGSYEQYF. For the CDR3, the DNA is TGTGCCAGCAGCCCCTTCGCGGGGAGTGGTTCTTACGAGCAGTACTTC.

The table lists this clone with a count of one. Here the CDR3 reads CASSGGTQYEQYF. Here the CDR3 DNA reads TGTGCCAGCAGTGGAGGCACGCAGTACGAGCAGTACTTC. This chain connects TRBV2 to TRBJ2-7; D not certain. From germline, CDR1 is SNHLY and CDR2 FYNNEI. The CDR3 is made up of 13 amino acids. Trimming cost V 4 bases and J 4 bases, with 11 bases left between them.

This sequence joins TRBV19 and TRBJ2-1; possible D gene TRBD1, 6 bases. Trimming took 3 bases from V and 5 from J, leaving 14 bases between them. There are 15 residues in the CDR3. The germline V gene has CDR1 LNHDA and CDR2 SQIVND (reference sequence). The CDR3 DNA sequence: TGTGCCAGTAGTATTGGTGGGGGCCGGGACAATGAGCAGTTCTTC. Protein product: CASSIGGGRDNEQFF.

The chain employs TRBV19 and TRBJ1-2; a weak D match, TRBD1 (6 bases). The CDR3 length is 12 residues. Germline CDR1 reads LNHDA; CDR2 reads SQIVND (reference sequence). With 8 bases removed from V and 3 bases from J, the gap between germline ends came to 10 bases. The CDR3 DNA reads TGTGCCAGTCGGGACATTGACTATGGCTACACCTTC. The encoded protein is CASRDIDYGYTF.

This chain connects TRBV5-6 to TRBJ2-5; TRBD1 matches 8 bases. The V segment lost 4 bases and the J segment 3 bases; nucleotides outside the gene matches: 5. The CDR3 sequence is 14 residues long. CDR1 SGHDT and CDR2 YYEEEE come from the germline V gene. CDR3 sequence reads: CASSTGQVKETQYF. The DNA of the CDR3 is TGTGCCAGCAGCACGGGACAGGTCAAAGAGACCCAGTACTTC.

V gene TRBV18 combines with J gene TRBJ1-6; 9 bases align to TRBD1. The V and J ends lost 5 bases and 7 bases, in that order; junction bases with no gene match: 6. The CDR3 has 15 residues. The V gene's germline CDR1 is KGHSH and CDR2 LQKENI. The CDR3 nucleotides are TGTGCCAGCTCAAGTAGACAGGGGGAGAATTCACCCCTCCACTTT. Translating it yields CASSSRQGENSPLHF.

This clone was seen once. CDR3 nucleotide sequence: TGTGCCAGCAGCCCCCATGGGGGCGACGAGCAGTACTTC. This codes for CASSPHGGDEQYF. This rearrangement joins TRBV2 to TRBJ2-7, with D maybe TRBD1 (6 bases). V lost 6 bases and J lost 5, with 14 bases in between. Germline V gene data show CDR1 as SNHLY and CDR2 as FYNNEI. The CDR3 runs 13 residues.

The V and J genes are TRBV19 and TRBJ1-6; D possibly corresponds to TRBD1 (5 bases). This CDR3 has 13 residues. CDR1 and CDR2 (germline): LNHDA, SQIVND (reference sequence). V lost 3 bases and J 10 bases, leaving 10 bases between the germline ends. The CDR3 reads CASSIGGDSPLHF. DNA for the CDR3: TGTGCCAGTAGTATTGGCGGGGACTCACCCCTCCACTTT.